One and the same sample provided the 15 T cell receptor beta chains below, sequenced in a study of T cell responses to AZD1222 COVID-19 vaccine (dated by TCRdb to 2020 to 2023). The intended sense of this specimen's time point label: about 28 days (+/-7) after the second vaccine dose. The protocol used for the library was the immunoSEQ multiplex PCR assay. As stored in TCRdb, this immuneACCESS dataset retains in-frame rearrangements with V and J assigned. A fraction of the clones does not appear; measured against another copy, unresolved V genes explain less than half of the discrepancy, and the remainder lacks a known reason. This sample has 95,000 to 130,000 clones in its table, and around nine tenths of those were observed once. 1.6% of the sample is taken by the ten largest. The material was peripheral blood, obtained 28 days after the second AZD1222 dose. The receptors derive from an adult who received the AZD1222 COVID-19 vaccine.

The genes are TRBV2 and TRBJ1-1; D not certain. Germline CDR1 and CDR2: SNHLY and FYNNEI. V was shortened by 4 bases and J by 1 base, with 7 bases between the two germline ends. CDR3 size: 13 residues. CDR3 in DNA: TGTGCCAGCAGTGTCAGGCGGAACACTGAAGCTTTCTTT. This translates into CASSVRRNTEAFF.

The V and J genes are TRBV6-9 and TRBJ2-7, with a possible D match to TRBD1 (6 bases). Between the trimmed V and J ends, which lost 11 bases and 1 base, there was a span of 21 bases. The germline V gene encodes CDR1 MNHGY and CDR2 SVAAGI. The CDR3 extends over 15 amino acids. This chain's CDR3 is CASPTRTDHSYEQYF. As DNA, the CDR3 is TGTGCCTCACCAACTCGGACAGACCATTCCTACGAGCAGTACTTC.

The chain carries TRBV18 and TRBJ2-5, with D perhaps matching TRBD1 (6 bases). Germline V gene sequence: CDR1 KGHSH, CDR2 LQKENI. This CDR3 region has 14 residues. Trimming left V 1 base short and J 0 bases short, with 6 bases between. CDR3 DNA: TGTGCCAGCTCACCACGGGACAACCAAGAGACCCAGTACTTC. Translating it yields CASSPRDNQETQYF.

In DNA, the CDR3 is TGTGCCACCAGCAGAGATAGGGGGACTCCCCTCGGCACTGAAGCTTTCTTT. It yields the protein CATSRDRGTPLGTEAFF. The rearrangement joins TRBV15 to TRBJ1-1, with a tentative D call TRBD1 (6 bases). The germline V gene has CDR1 LNHNV and CDR2 YYDKDF (reference sequence). Trimming pared 0 bases from V and 4 bases from J, leaving 18 bases between. The CDR3 totals 17 residues.

This rearrangement joins TRBV30 to TRBJ2-7; D is ambiguous. The CDR3 is 13 residues long. V was pared by 0 bases and J by 2 bases, with 8 bases between. Germline assignment: CDR1 GTSNPN and CDR2 SVGIG (reference sequence). Written as DNA, the CDR3 is TGTGCCTGGAGTGTCGGTTACGCCTACGAGCAGTACTTC. Translated: CAWSVGYAYEQYF.

The J gene is TRBJ2-7, the V gene TRBV16; 7 bases are shared with TRBD1. The CDR3 is made up of 17 amino acids. The germline CDR1 and CDR2 sequences are KGHSY and FQNENV. V lost 5 bases, J lost 3 bases, and 16 bases stayed unmatched. Here the CDR3 DNA reads TGTGCCAGCAGCGCACGCACGACAGGGCTTACCTACTACGAGCAGTACTTC. This encodes CASSARTTGLTYYEQYF.

The chain recombines TRBV28 with TRBJ1-4; TRBD1 matches at 8 bases. The CDR3 runs 14 residues. J gave up 8 bases and V 5 bases, and 7 bases lay outside the gene matches. Germline V gene data show CDR1 as MDHEN and CDR2 as SYDVKM. CDR3 coding DNA: TGTGCCAGCAGTCCCGGACAGGGACGGGAAAAACTGTTTTTT. This sequence encodes CASSPGQGREKLFF.

J is TRBJ2-3 and V is TRBV10-3; possible D gene TRBD1, 6 bases. V was shortened by 10 bases and J by 2 bases, with 13 bases between the two germline ends. CDR3 size: 13 residues. Germline CDR1 is ENHRY and CDR2 is SYGVKD. The CDR3 DNA reads as TGTGCCAGCCGACAGGAGTACACAGATACGCAGTATTTT. Translating it yields CASRQEYTDTQYF.

V is TRBV7-8 and J is TRBJ2-5; D gene uncertain. V was trimmed by 5 bases and J by 6 bases, leaving 13 bases between them. This CDR3 spans 13 amino acids. Germline assignment: CDR1 SGHVS and CDR2 FQNEAQ. The CDR3 nucleotides read TGTGCCAGCAGCGCCGGCCTCAGTAAGACCCAGTACTTC. Its translation is CASSAGLSKTQYF.

CDR3 amino acids: CASSSGTGGSQPQHF. Written as DNA, the CDR3 is TGTGCCAGCAGTTCTGGGACAGGGGGCTCTCAGCCCCAGCATTTT. V usage is TRBV28 and J usage is TRBJ1-5, with 12 bases aligning to TRBD1. CDR1 is MDHEN and CDR2 is SYDVKM in the germline V gene. With V trimmed by 4 bases and J by 6 bases, 4 bases remained unmatched. This CDR3 contains 15 residues. Variable domain in full (rest from reference TRBV28 and TRBJ1-5): DVKVTQSSRYLVKRTGEKVFLECVQDMDHENMFWYRQDPGLGLRLIYFSYDVKMKEKGDIPEGYSVSREKKERFSLILESASTNQTSMYLCASSSGTGGSQPQHFGDGTRLSIL.

The V and J genes are TRBV19 and TRBJ2-1, with TRBD2 matching 9 bases. V lost 3 bases to trimming and J lost 7 bases; unmatched junction nucleotides: 7. This CDR3 spans 15 amino acids. Germline assignment: CDR1 LNHDA and CDR2 SQIVND (reference sequence). CDR3 protein: CASSIPAGGQNEQFF. For the CDR3, the DNA is TGTGCCAGTAGTATTCCCGCGGGAGGGCAGAATGAGCAGTTCTTC.

This clone has just one count. The CDR3: CASTIRVQSPLHF. CDR3 coding DNA: TGTGCCAGCACCATCAGGGTGCAATCACCCCTCCACTTT. This chain connects TRBV28 to TRBJ1-6, with D possibly being TRBD1 (5 bases). This CDR3 has 13 residues. V was clipped by 7 bases and J by 10 bases, with 14 bases between them. CDR1 MDHEN and CDR2 SYDVKM come from the germline V gene.

The chain has TRBV7-9 and TRBJ2-7, with TRBD1 matching over 8 bases. V lost 5 bases, J lost 2 bases, and 5 bases stayed unmatched. Germline V CDR1 and CDR2: SEHNR, FQNEAQ (reference sequence). There are 14 residues in the CDR3. CDR3 protein: CASSQQGVAYEQYF. The CDR3, as DNA: TGTGCCAGCAGCCAACAGGGGGTCGCCTACGAGCAGTACTTC.

The chain joins TRBV27 to TRBJ2-7; tentative D call: TRBD2 (5 bases). CDR1 and CDR2 from the germline V gene are MNHEY and SMNVEV (reference sequence). V lost 3 bases and J 2 bases, leaving 11 bases between the germline ends. The CDR3 spans 14 residues. CDR3 residues: CASSLSGKAYEQYF. DNA for the CDR3: TGTGCCAGCAGTTTGTCGGGGAAGGCCTACGAGCAGTACTTC.

The DNA for the CDR3 is TGTGCCACCAGTGATCGGGAGACCCAGTACTTC. It yields the protein CATSDRETQYF. The J gene is TRBJ2-5, the V gene TRBV24-1, with D unclear. Between the trimmed V and J ends, which lost 3 bases and 5 bases, there was a span of 3 bases. The CDR3 runs 11 residues. Per germline, CDR1 KGHDR and CDR2 SFDVKD.